This paragraph covers one TCR beta chain sequence. What it binds is unknown. This record belongs to a study of CD8+ T cells in alopecia areata. Study findings and constraints: As there was one nonresponder, how baseline CD8+ expansion relates to response remains uncertain.

Treatment: oral pan-JAK inhibitor, 5-10 mg twice daily. From alopecia areata patients, lesional scalp punch biopsies and peripheral blood were collected. CDR3 size: 14 residues. Germline CDR1 and CDR2: SGDLS and YYNGEE. V was trimmed by 1 base and J by 2 bases, leaving 10 bases between them. RNA was isolated and reverse transcribed to cDNA, the sequencing template. Some clones are missing from TCRdb's copy, which holds only in-frame ones; the method was immunoSEQ multiplex PCR. The repertoire holds about 160,000 clones, around three fifths seen once, with roughly 0.91% in the top ten. The J gene is TRBJ2-7, the V gene TRBV9, with D possibly matching TRBD1 (5 bases). The sequences come from CD4+ T cells sorted from blood, collected at week 4, from a patient treated with tofacitinib. The clonotype was recovered from a human donor with alopecia areata. The CDR3 loop is CASSVQGVPYEQYF. The CDR3, as DNA: TGTGCCAGCAGCGTACAGGGTGTTCCCTACGAGCAGTACTTC.